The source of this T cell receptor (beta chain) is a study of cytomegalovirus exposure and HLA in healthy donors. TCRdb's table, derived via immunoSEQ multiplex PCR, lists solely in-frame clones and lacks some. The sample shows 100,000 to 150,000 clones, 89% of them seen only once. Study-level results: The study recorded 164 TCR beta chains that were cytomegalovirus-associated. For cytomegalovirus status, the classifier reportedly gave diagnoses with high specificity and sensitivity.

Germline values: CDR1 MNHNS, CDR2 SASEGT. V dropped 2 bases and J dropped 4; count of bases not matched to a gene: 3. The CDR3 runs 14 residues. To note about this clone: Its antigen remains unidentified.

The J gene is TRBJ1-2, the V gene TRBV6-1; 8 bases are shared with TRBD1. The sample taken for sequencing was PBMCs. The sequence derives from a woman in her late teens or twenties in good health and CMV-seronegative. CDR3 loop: CASSEQGAGYGYTF. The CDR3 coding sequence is TGTGCCAGCAGTGAACAGGGGGCTGGCTATGGCTACACCTTC.